This T cell receptor beta chain was recorded in a study of T-cell reconstitution after alpha-beta-depleted transplantation in children. Study conclusions and caveats: Several hundred expanded graft clones reportedly were the source of alpha-beta T cells about two months after transplant. Newly made T cells mostly supplied T-cell counts and diversity one year after transplant.

A TCRbeta library incorporating unique molecular identifiers was prepared. TCRdb itself ran the PCR reads through MiXCR, one entry per CDR3 protein. Among 700,000 to 950,000 distinct CDR3 sequences listed, 15% to 20% were seen once. This clonotype came up a few times. The antigen is not known. The CDR3 loop spans 14 amino acids. Trimming stripped 0 bases from V and 0 bases from J, with 8 bases between. Germline V gene sequence: CDR1 DFQATT, CDR2 SNEGSKA (reference sequence). This TCR was recovered from a male patient under 18 who had a stem cell transplant for acute lymphoblastic leukemia, so the T cells may come from the graft donor. The rearrangement links TRBV20-1 to TRBJ1-1, with D possibly TRBD1 on 5 matching bases. The sequencing used PBMCs, mostly from graft donor cells, collected 360 days after TCRalphabeta/CD19-depleted stem cell transplant. The CDR3 nucleotides read TGCAGTGCTAGAGACAGGGAAGTGAACACTGAAGCTTTCTTT. Its translation is CSARDREVNTEAFF.